The present entry profiles one TCR beta chain with its context. Profiled with immunoSEQ multiplex PCR; TCRdb holds only in-frame clones, not every one. The sample has 130,000 to 150,000 clones, 75% to 90% seen once; the top ten hold approximately 5%. The sample belongs to a study of blood T cell repertoires in COVID-19. Per germline, CDR1 MDHEN and CDR2 SYDVKM. CDR3 length equals 15 residues. Trimming removed 5 bases from V and 3 bases from J; junction bases left unmatched: 8. This sequence joins TRBV28 and TRBJ2-7; TRBD1 agrees at 9 bases. The specimen sequenced was peripheral blood. This sequence was found in a human donor in a cohort sampled during active COVID-19. CDR3 residues: CASSDQQGASYEQYF. DNA of the CDR3: TGTGCCAGCAGTGATCAACAGGGGGCCAGCTACGAGCAGTACTTC.